The following is a T cell receptor (beta chain) sequence with its context. No antigen is known for it. The data were taken from a study of OX40 agonist ivuxolimab in advanced cancers. V gave up 4 bases and J gave up 0 bases, with 7 bases separating them. Germline CDR1 is SGHAT and CDR2 is FQNNGV. The CDR3 covers 14 residues. Data came from immunoSEQ multiplex PCR; TCRdb stores just in-frame clones and leaves some out. The sample yields 80,000 or so clones, approximately 92% seen once. General observations from the study: Blood T cells, both CD4+ and CD8+, expanded clonally by week 6 at 0.1 to 3.0 mg/kg.

V usage is TRBV11-2 and J usage is TRBJ1-3, with D possibly being TRBD1 (5 bases). Sequences were derived from CD4+ or CD8+ T cells sorted from blood, sampled in a trial of the OX40 agonist ivuxolimab. This receptor was identified in an adult with an advanced solid tumor such as melanoma, head and neck, liver or kidney cancer. The chain's CDR3 is CASSSTDSGNTIYF. The CDR3 bases are TGTGCCAGCAGCTCGACAGACTCTGGAAACACCATATATTTT.